Below, 21 T cell receptor beta chains from the same sample are listed, as sequenced in a study of Ad26.COV2.S vaccination and SARS-CoV-2 variants. Treatment given: around 19 received Ad26.COV2.S at low or high dose, single or two shots; about five received placebo; per-sample allocation not given. Day 63 following the first vaccine or placebo injection was when the samples were taken. Clones were read by immunoSEQ multiplex PCR, and TCRdb kept only the in-frame ones, dropping some. The repertoire consists of about 410,000 clones, with roughly 90% occurring once and the leading ten covering over 1.5%. The specimen was peripheral blood, collected in a trial of Ad26.COV2.S vaccine versus placebo. These receptors all come from a person between 18 and 60 years old who received the Ad26.COV2.S COVID-19 vaccine or a placebo.

This clone has just one count. The germline gene is not matched at one end of the junction; a read error may be the cause. This chain links TRBV5-4 with TRBJ1-2, with D tentatively TRBD1 (5 bases). CDR3 size: 13 residues. From germline, CDR1 is SGHNT and CDR2 YYREEE (reference sequence). CDR3 region: CASRLGGTGGYTF. The DNA for the CDR3 is TGTGCCAGCAGATTGGGGGGAACGGGAGGCTACACCTTC. The full variable domain, with the rest looked up from reference TRBV5-4 and TRBJ1-2, is ETGVTQSPTHLIKTRGQQVTLRCSSQSGHNTVSWYQQALGQGPQFIFQYYREEENGRGNFPPRFSGLQFPNYSSELNVNALELDDSALYLCASRLGGTGGYTFGSGTRLTVV.

The genes are TRBV7-9 and TRBJ1-1, with 11 bases that match TRBD1. This CDR3 comprises 14 residues. Germline trimming cut 4 bases from V and 4 bases from J; bases unmatched to any gene: 2. Germline V gene sequence: CDR1 SEHNR, CDR2 FQNEAQ (reference sequence). Written as DNA, the CDR3 is TGTGCCAGCAGCTGGGGGACAGGGGGCACTGAAGCTTTCTTT. Its protein product is CASSWGTGGTEAFF.

This chain uses TRBV18 with TRBJ1-2; 7 bases align to TRBD1. V was clipped by 0 bases and J by 0 bases; unmatched bases: 7. This CDR3 comprises 17 residues. Germline V gives CDR1 KGHSH, CDR2 LQKENI. The CDR3 loop is CASSPPDRNFANYGYTF. The CDR3 DNA is TGTGCCAGCTCACCACCGGACAGGAACTTCGCTAACTATGGCTACACCTTC.

This chain uses TRBV28 with TRBJ1-2; weak D call: TRBD1 (6 bases). This CDR3 comprises 13 residues. Trimming pared 8 bases from V and 2 bases from J, leaving 12 bases between. Germline lookup yields CDR1 MDHEN and CDR2 SYDVKM. CDR3 sequence: CASSTGGNYGYTF. The CDR3 DNA sequence: TGTGCCAGCTCGACAGGAGGGAACTATGGCTACACCTTC.

CDR3 sequence: CASSQLGDRDNQPQHF. CDR3 bases: TGTGCCAGCAGTCAACTAGGTGACAGGGACAATCAGCCCCAGCATTTT. The chain carries TRBV6-2 or TRBV6-3 and TRBJ1-5; 7 bases are a match to TRBD1. V gave up 5 bases and J gave up 3 bases; unmatched junction bases: 10. This CDR3 region has 16 residues. Germline V gene sequence: CDR1 MNHEY, CDR2 SVGEGT.

V usage is TRBV7-2 and J usage is TRBJ2-7; 11 bases align to TRBD2. Germline V gene sequence: CDR1 SGHTA, CDR2 FQGNSA. Trimming cost V 6 bases and J 2 bases; bases outside gene matches: 6. The CDR3 sequence is 15 residues long. The DNA of the CDR3 is TGTGCCAGCAGATACCTAGCGGGGGGTACCTACGAGCAGTACTTC. It codes for CASRYLAGGTYEQYF. Variable domain in full (rest from reference TRBV7-2 and TRBJ2-7): GAGVSQSPSNKVTEKGKDVELRCDPISGHTALYWYRQSLGQGLEFLIYFQGNSAPDKSGLPSDRFSAERTGGSVSTLTIQRTQQEDSAVYLCASRYLAGGTYEQYFGPGTRLTVT.

This clone was found once. The chain is built from TRBV7-2 and TRBJ2-2; 7 nucleotides match TRBD2. Germline values: CDR1 SGHTA, CDR2 FQGNSA. CDR3 length: 16 residues. Trimming at V came to 5 bases and at J to 4 bases, leaving 10 bases not matched to a gene. CDR3 protein: CASSPRTSLITGELFF. CDR3 in DNA: TGTGCCAGCAGCCCTAGGACTAGTCTTATCACCGGGGAGCTGTTTTTT.

The chain joins TRBV6-5 to TRBJ1-2; D is possibly TRBD1 (5 bases). Trimming removed 0 bases from V and 5 bases from J, with 13 bases in between. This CDR3 region has 15 residues. Looked up from germline, CDR1 is MNHEY and CDR2 is SVGAGI. CDR3 region: CASSYSRVGGYGYTF. DNA for the CDR3: TGTGCCAGCAGTTACTCTCGCGTGGGGGGGTATGGCTACACCTTC.

The V and J genes are TRBV11-2 and TRBJ2-3; 9 bases fit TRBD2. The V gene end was trimmed by 5 bases and the J gene end by 0 bases; junction bases not matched to a gene: 12. The CDR3 covers 18 residues. Germline CDR1 SGHAT, CDR2 FQNNGV. This CDR3 is CASSARVRTSVSTDTQYF. The CDR3 DNA reads as TGTGCCAGCAGCGCCCGAGTCCGGACTAGCGTCAGCACAGATACGCAGTATTTT.

The genes are TRBV19 and TRBJ2-7; TRBD1 is a possible D gene (6 bases). The germline V gene encodes CDR1 LNHDA and CDR2 SQIVND (reference sequence). The CDR3 covers 16 residues. The V end was cut by 4 bases, the J end by 6 bases, with 22 bases between. CDR3: CASSTRTEHFTGEQYF. DNA for the CDR3: TGTGCCAGTAGTACCAGGACAGAACATTTCACGGGCGAGCAGTACTTC.

The table lists this clone with a few counts. The chain has TRBV28 and TRBJ1-5; 9 nucleotides align to TRBD1. The V segment lost 6 bases and the J segment 5 bases; nucleotides outside the gene matches: 2. The CDR3 has 13 residues. Germline V gene lookup returns CDR1 MDHEN and CDR2 SYDVKM. Written as DNA, the CDR3 is TGTGCCAGCAGAACAGGGGGCCATCAGCCCCAGCATTTT. Translated: CASRTGGHQPQHF. The variable domain in full, completed from reference TRBV28 and TRBJ1-5, reads DVKVTQSSRYLVKRTGEKVFLECVQDMDHENMFWYRQDPGLGLRLIYFSYDVKMKEKGDIPEGYSVSREKKERFSLILESASTNQTSMYLCASRTGGHQPQHFGDGTRLSIL.

This clone was counted a single time. CDR3 in DNA: TGTGCCAGCAGCTTAGCGCGTGGTGCTAATAACTATGGCTACACCTTC. It is translated as CASSLARGANNYGYTF. The rearrangement links TRBV7-2 to TRBJ1-2, with unresolved D. This CDR3 spans 16 amino acids. CDR1 SGHTA and CDR2 FQGNSA come from the germline V gene. The V and J ends lost 0 bases and 1 base respectively, with 12 bases between them.

The chain employs TRBV25-1 and TRBJ2-7; D remains ambiguous. Germline CDR1 and CDR2: MGHDK and SYGVNS. Trimming removed 3 bases from V and 4 bases from J, with 1 base in between. The CDR3 runs to 10 residues. This chain's CDR3 is CASSEYEQYF. The CDR3 DNA is TGTGCCAGCAGTGAGTACGAGCAGTACTTC.

The chain couples TRBV11-2 to TRBJ2-7, with 8 bases identical to TRBD1. CDR1 and CDR2 (germline): SGHAT, FQNNGV. V was clipped by 5 bases and J by 4 bases; unmatched bases: 13. This CDR3 has 16 residues. The CDR3, as DNA: TGTGCCAGCAGCCGAATGTCGGCAGGGGGCACATACGAGCAGTACTTC. The encoded protein is CASSRMSAGGTYEQYF. The variable domain in full, completed from reference TRBV11-2 and TRBJ2-7, reads EAGVAQSPRYKIIEKRQSVAFWCNPISGHATLYWYQQILGQGPKLLIQFQNNGVVDDSQLPKDRFSAERLKGVDSTLKIQPAKLEDSAVYLCASSRMSAGGTYEQYFGPGTRLTVT.

The chain has TRBV12-3 or TRBV12-4 and TRBJ1-1, with no clear D. Trimming shortened V by 0 bases and J by 4 bases, and 6 bases separated the two germline ends. The CDR3 loop spans 13 amino acids. The CDR3 DNA reads as TGTGCCAGCAGTTTAGCAGGGCTCACTGAAGCTTTCTTT. Protein: CASSLAGLTEAFF.

The chain carries TRBV4-1 and TRBJ2-3, with 7 bases aligning to TRBD2. The CDR3 loop spans 15 amino acids. Per the germline V gene, CDR1 is MGHRA and CDR2 is YSYEKL. V lost 3 bases to trimming and J lost 2 bases; unmatched junction nucleotides: 5. The CDR3 DNA reads TGCGCCAGCAGCCAGCCGGGACTACTCACAGATACGCAGTATTTT. Protein sequence: CASSQPGLLTDTQYF.

The chain couples TRBV19 to TRBJ2-4, with no clear D. Germline values: CDR1 LNHDA, CDR2 SQIVND (reference sequence). Trimming cost V 5 bases and J 0 bases, with 14 bases left between them. This CDR3 has 16 amino acids. The chain's CDR3 is CASSSTLTLAKNIQYF. The CDR3 nucleotides read TGTGCCAGTAGTTCGACTCTTACTCTAGCCAAAAACATTCAGTACTTC.

The rearrangement joins TRBV7-2 to TRBJ2-1; D ambiguous. The germline CDR1 and CDR2 sequences are SGHTA and FQGNSA. V gave up 5 bases and J gave up 5 bases, with 10 bases separating them. The CDR3 has 13 residues. The CDR3 loop is CASSPFVHNEQFF. In DNA, the CDR3 is TGTGCCAGCAGCCCTTTCGTCCACAATGAGCAGTTCTTC.

CDR3 DNA: TGTGCCAGCAGTCCACATCGGACAGACACTGAAGCTTTCTTT. Protein product: CASSPHRTDTEAFF. The chain couples TRBV28 to TRBJ1-1, with D possibly being TRBD1 (6 bases). This CDR3 has 14 amino acids. The V gene's germline CDR1 is MDHEN and CDR2 SYDVKM. The V gene lost 5 bases and the J gene lost 3 bases, with 13 bases spanning the gap.

In the case of this clone: One end of the junction is discordant with germline, which a read error may explain. The chain couples TRBV11-2 to TRBJ1-1; no clear D. The V gene's germline CDR1 is SGHAT and CDR2 FQNNGV. The CDR3 consists of 12 residues. The CDR3 spells CASSLGRPEAFF. The CDR3 DNA is TGTGCCAGCAGCTTAGGACGTCCTGAGGCTTTCTTT.

The J gene is TRBJ2-7, the V gene TRBV28; TRBD2 matches at 11 bases. This CDR3 region has 18 residues. Germline CDR1 MDHEN, CDR2 SYDVKM. V gave up 7 bases and J gave up 4 bases; unmatched junction bases: 18. The CDR3 reads CASTLGPGLAVQYYEQYF. CDR3 DNA sequence: TGTGCCAGCACCCTCGGCCCGGGACTAGCGGTACAATATTACGAGCAGTACTTC.